These 8 T cell receptor beta chains came from one sample sequenced in a study of T-cell memory formation after mild COVID-19. Via MiXCR, TCRdb re-called the 5' RACE reads, giving one row per CDR3 protein. The data show about 200,000 distinct CDR3 sequences, 9.5% to 10% seen once. The sequenced sample consisted of PBMCs or a T cell subset sorted from them (not recorded which). Every receptor here comes from a man younger than 35 who had mild COVID-19 (a few samples of this study predate the infection). Cell type and time point are not known.

This clonotype was counted only a few times. The V gene is TRBV5-4, the J gene TRBJ2-7; 7 bases fit TRBD1. Germline loops: CDR1 SGHNT, CDR2 YYREEE (reference sequence). CDR3 length: 15 residues. Germline trimming cut 0 bases from V and 2 bases from J; bases unmatched to any gene: 5. The CDR3 loop reads CASSLEGDRPYEQYF. CDR3 nucleotide sequence: TGTGCCAGCAGCTTGGAGGGGGACAGACCCTACGAGCAGTACTTC.

A few counts support this clonotype. The V and J genes are TRBV20-1 and TRBJ1-1; D gene unclear. V was trimmed by 6 bases and J by 1 base, leaving 15 bases between them. This CDR3 has 14 residues. CDR1 DFQATT and CDR2 SNEGSKA come from the germline V gene (reference sequence). The DNA for the CDR3 is TGCAGTGCCGCGAGAACAGCGTCGAACACTGAAGCTTTCTTT. Amino acid sequence: CSAARTASNTEAFF.

This rearrangement joins TRBV12-3 or TRBV12-4 to TRBJ1-2, with D hard to call. The CDR3 runs 14 residues. Trimming shortened V by 2 bases and J by 7 bases, and 14 bases separated the two germline ends. The CDR3 protein is CASSLSDPGRGYTF. The CDR3 bases are TGTGCCAGCAGTTTATCTGATCCAGGCCGTGGCTACACCTTC.

This clonotype showed up just a few times. V usage is TRBV10-3 and J usage is TRBJ2-7; TRBD1 is a possible D gene (7 bases). Looked up from germline, CDR1 is ENHRY and CDR2 is SYGVKD. The CDR3 is made up of 13 amino acids. Between the trimmed V and J ends, which lost 6 bases and 2 bases, there was a span of 11 bases. CDR3 in amino acids: CAIRAGGTYEQYV. The DNA for the CDR3 is TGTGCCATCAGGGCAGGGGGGACCTACGAGCAGTACGTC.

This clonotype has at least ten counts. The V call is TRBV2, the J call TRBJ2-7, with D possibly being TRBD1 (6 bases). Trimming removed 5 bases at V and 12 bases at J, with 11 bases between. Germline V gene lookup returns CDR1 SNHLY and CDR2 FYNNEI. CDR3 length equals 10 residues. Here the CDR3 DNA reads TGTGCCAGCAGTAAGGGACACCCGTACGTC. Protein product: CASSKGHPYV.

In its sample, this clonotype was seen a few times. The rearrangement joins TRBV4-3 to TRBJ1-6; D gene ambiguous. Trimming removed 1 base from V and 11 bases from J, with 9 bases in between. Germline CDR1 reads LGHNA; CDR2 reads YSLEER. The CDR3 runs 13 residues. The CDR3 nucleotides are TGCGCCAGCAGCCAAGGGCCTTCGACACCCCTCCACTTT. Translation gives CASSQGPSTPLHF.

The chain is built from TRBV6-2 or TRBV6-3 and TRBJ1-5; no clear D. The CDR3 covers 19 residues. Looked up from germline, CDR1 is MNHEY and CDR2 is SVGEGT. V lost 0 bases to trimming and J lost 2 bases, with 20 bases between them. This CDR3 is CASSYSRSRGGFGNQPQHF. The CDR3 DNA reads as TGTGCCAGCAGTTACTCGAGGAGCCGAGGAGGGTTTGGCAATCAGCCCCAGCATTTT.

This clonotype was counted only a few times. V usage is TRBV7-3 and J usage is TRBJ1-6; D is uncertain. The CDR3 loop spans 14 amino acids. V was shortened by 0 bases and J by 9 bases, with 9 bases between the two germline ends. The germline V gene encodes CDR1 SGHTA and CDR2 FQGTGA. CDR3 coding DNA: TGTGCCAGCAGCTTAACGCGGTGGGGTTCACCCCTCCACTTT. Protein: CASSLTRWGSPLHF.